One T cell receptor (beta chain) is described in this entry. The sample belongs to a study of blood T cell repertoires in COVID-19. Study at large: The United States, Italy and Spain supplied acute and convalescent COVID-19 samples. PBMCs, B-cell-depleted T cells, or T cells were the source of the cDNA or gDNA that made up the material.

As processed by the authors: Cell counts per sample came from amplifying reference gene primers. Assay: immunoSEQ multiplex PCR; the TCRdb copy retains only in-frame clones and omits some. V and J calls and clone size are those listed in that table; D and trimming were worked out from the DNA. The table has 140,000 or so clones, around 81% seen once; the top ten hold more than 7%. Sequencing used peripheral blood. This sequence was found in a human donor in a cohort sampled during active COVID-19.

CDR3 coding DNA: TGTGCCAGCTCACCACCGGGGGGACCTGTTGGCTACACCTTC. As protein: CASSPPGGPVGYTF. The chain couples TRBV18 to TRBJ1-2; tentative D call: TRBD1 (5 bases). The CDR3 covers 14 residues. Germline V lookup: CDR1 KGHSH, CDR2 LQKENI. Trimming removed 0 bases from V and 7 bases from J, with 12 bases in between.